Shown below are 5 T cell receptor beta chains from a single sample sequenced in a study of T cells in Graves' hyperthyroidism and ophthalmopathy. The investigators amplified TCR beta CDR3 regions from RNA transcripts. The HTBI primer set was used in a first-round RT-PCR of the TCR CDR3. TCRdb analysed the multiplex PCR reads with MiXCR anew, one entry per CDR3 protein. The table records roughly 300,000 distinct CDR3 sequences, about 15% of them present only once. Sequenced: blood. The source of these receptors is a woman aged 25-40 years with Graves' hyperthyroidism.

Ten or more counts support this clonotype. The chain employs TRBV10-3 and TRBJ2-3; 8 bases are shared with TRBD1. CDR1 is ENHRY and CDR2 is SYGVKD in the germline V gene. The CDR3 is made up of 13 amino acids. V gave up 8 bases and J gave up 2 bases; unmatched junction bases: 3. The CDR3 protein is CAIWTGSTDTQYF. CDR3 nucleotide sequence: TGTGCCATCTGGACAGGGTCCACAGATACGCAGTATTTT.

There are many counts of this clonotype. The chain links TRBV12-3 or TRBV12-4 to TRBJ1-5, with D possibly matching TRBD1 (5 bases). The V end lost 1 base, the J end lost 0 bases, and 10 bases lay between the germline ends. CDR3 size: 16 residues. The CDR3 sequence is CASSLGQSYSNQPQHF. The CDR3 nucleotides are TGTGCCAGCAGTTTAGGACAGAGTTATAGCAATCAGCCCCAGCATTTT.

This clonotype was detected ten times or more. The CDR3 loop reads CASRRQGGQPQHF. CDR3 nucleotides: TGTGCCAGCAGGCGGCAGGGAGGCCAGCCCCAGCATTTT. The chain is built from TRBV6-1 and TRBJ1-5; tentative D call: TRBD1 (5 bases). The CDR3 is 13 amino acids. Germline V gene data show CDR1 as MNHNS and CDR2 as SASEGT. V lost 6 bases and J 7 bases, leaving 13 bases between the germline ends.

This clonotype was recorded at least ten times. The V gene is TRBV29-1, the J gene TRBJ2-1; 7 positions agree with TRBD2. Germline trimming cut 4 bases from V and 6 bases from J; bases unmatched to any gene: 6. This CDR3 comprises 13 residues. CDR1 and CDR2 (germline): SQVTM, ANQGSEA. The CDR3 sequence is CSVGDYLVNEQFF. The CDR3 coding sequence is TGCAGCGTTGGGGACTACCTTGTCAATGAGCAGTTCTTC.

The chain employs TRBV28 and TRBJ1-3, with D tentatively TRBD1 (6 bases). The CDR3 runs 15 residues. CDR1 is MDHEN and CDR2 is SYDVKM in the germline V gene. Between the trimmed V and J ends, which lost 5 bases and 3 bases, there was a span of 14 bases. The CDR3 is CASSTGRANGNTIYF. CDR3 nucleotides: TGTGCCAGCAGTACAGGGAGGGCGAATGGAAACACCATATATTTT.